The source of this T cell receptor beta chain is a study of cytomegalovirus exposure and HLA in healthy donors. The CDR3 is 14 residues long. V lost 6 bases to trimming and J lost 3 bases, with 15 bases between them. Germline lookup yields CDR1 SGHAT and CDR2 FQNNGV. The PCR used 60 Vbeta and 13 Jbeta primers. Sequencing used immunoSEQ multiplex PCR; TCRdb keeps in-frame clones, though not all of them. The table records around 140,000 clones, approximately 84% of them present only once. Material for sequencing was PBMCs. The clonotype originates from a woman aged 18-29 years in good health and CMV-seronegative. The chain couples TRBV11-2 to TRBJ2-7; D is perhaps TRBD1 (6 bases). CDR3 residues: CASRAGERYYEQYF. CDR3 in DNA: TGTGCCAGCAGGGCAGGGGAGAGATACTACGAGCAGTACTTC.